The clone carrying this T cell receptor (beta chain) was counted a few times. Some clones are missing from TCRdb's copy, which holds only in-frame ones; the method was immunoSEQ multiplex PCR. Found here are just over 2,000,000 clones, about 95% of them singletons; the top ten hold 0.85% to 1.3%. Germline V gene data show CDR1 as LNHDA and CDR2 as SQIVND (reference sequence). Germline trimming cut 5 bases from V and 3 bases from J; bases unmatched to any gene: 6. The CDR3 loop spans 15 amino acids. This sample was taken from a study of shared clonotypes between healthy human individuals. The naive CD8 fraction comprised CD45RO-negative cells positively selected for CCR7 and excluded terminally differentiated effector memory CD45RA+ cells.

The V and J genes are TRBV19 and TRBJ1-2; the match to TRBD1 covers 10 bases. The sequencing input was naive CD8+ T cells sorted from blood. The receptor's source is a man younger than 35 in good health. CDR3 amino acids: CASSLPGTGDYGYTF. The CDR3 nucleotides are TGTGCCAGTAGTCTCCCCGGGACAGGGGACTATGGCTACACCTTC.